Below, 31 T cell receptor beta chains from the same sample are listed, as sequenced in a study of blood T cell repertoires in COVID-19 (dated by TCRdb to about 2020). Library generation was performed with the immunoSEQ multiplex PCR assay. In its TCRdb copy, this immuneACCESS table keeps in-frame sequences only and misses some clones. Where compared with another copy, unresolved V genes explain less than half of these, and the others have no known cause. The sample table records about 240,000 clones; roughly 90% of these occur just once. Roughly 3.7% of the sample is held by the ten biggest clonotypes. The material sequenced was PBMCs or T cells enriched from blood (not recorded which). These receptors were collected from a woman in her twenties or thirties who had recovered from COVID-19.

The gene calls are TRBV2 and TRBJ2-3; D gene ambiguous. The CDR3 is 13 residues long. Trimming shortened V by 5 bases and J by 3 bases, and 9 bases separated the two germline ends. Germline CDR1 and CDR2: SNHLY and FYNNEI. The DNA of the CDR3 is TGTGCCAGCAGTTTAGATTGGACAGATACGCAGTATTTT. It yields the protein CASSLDWTDTQYF.

The chain recombines TRBV6-5 with TRBJ1-2; tentatively, D is TRBD1 (5 bases). This CDR3 spans 13 amino acids. Trimming took off 0 bases at V and 8 bases at J, with 10 bases between the two ends. The germline gives CDR1 MNHEY, CDR2 SVGAGI. The DNA of the CDR3 is TGTGCCAGCAGTTACTCTTGGCGGGACGGCTACACCTTC. It encodes CASSYSWRDGYTF.

V gene TRBV15 combines with J gene TRBJ2-7; D is undetermined. CDR1 is LNHNV and CDR2 is YYDKDF in the germline V gene (reference sequence). CDR3 length: 15 amino acids. Between the trimmed V and J ends, which lost 0 bases and 2 bases, there was a span of 11 bases. CDR3 in amino acids: CATSRDLRRPYEQYF. The CDR3 region has the DNA TGTGCCACCAGCAGAGATCTCCGGCGGCCCTACGAGCAGTACTTC.

The chain has TRBV9 and TRBJ2-1; 11 nucleotides match TRBD2. The CDR3 runs to 15 residues. The germline V gene has CDR1 SGDLS and CDR2 YYNGEE. V was clipped by 2 bases and J by 5 bases; unmatched bases: 3. The CDR3 sequence: CASSVGLAANNEQFF. CDR3 nucleotide sequence: TGTGCCAGCAGCGTGGGACTAGCGGCGAACAATGAGCAGTTCTTC.

V is TRBV6-2 or TRBV6-3 and J is TRBJ2-1, with D unresolved. The CDR3 has 11 residues. Germline lookup yields CDR1 MNHEY and CDR2 SVGEGT. V lost 4 bases and J 9 bases, leaving 7 bases between the germline ends. CDR3 coding DNA: TGTGCCAGCAGTTCCCAGGTTGAGCAGTTCTTC. It translates to CASSSQVEQFF.

The chain has TRBV29-1 and TRBJ2-1, with 9 bases lining up with TRBD1. V was clipped by 6 bases and J by 12 bases; unmatched bases: 15. In germline, CDR1 is SQVTM, CDR2 ANQGSEA. This CDR3 contains 14 residues. In DNA, the CDR3 is TGCAGCGTCCGCCGGGACAGGGACGGGTCGGGGCAGTTCTTC. It specifies CSVRRDRDGSGQFF.

This clone turned up a few times. This chain uses TRBV7-2 with TRBJ2-2; no clear D gene. In germline, CDR1 is SGHTA, CDR2 FQGNSA. The CDR3 consists of 16 residues. The V gene lost 1 base and the J gene lost 0 bases, with 9 bases spanning the gap. CDR3 sequence reads: CASSLVALSNTGELFF. The CDR3 bases are TGTGCCAGCAGCTTAGTGGCCTTATCGAACACCGGGGAGCTGTTTTTT.

This chain links TRBV18 with TRBJ1-5; D is unresolved. Trimming took 5 bases from V and 4 from J, leaving 15 bases between them. The CDR3 totals 15 residues. Germline values: CDR1 KGHSH, CDR2 LQKENI. The CDR3 DNA reads as TGTGCCAGCTCATTCGGGGTGACCGGTAATCAGCCCCAGCATTTT. It yields the protein CASSFGVTGNQPQHF.

This clone was picked up one time. The chain couples TRBV12-3 or TRBV12-4 to TRBJ2-1; 7 bases align to TRBD2. With V trimmed by 3 bases and J by 6 bases, 2 bases remained unmatched. CDR3 length equals 13 residues. DNA of the CDR3: TGTGCCAGCAGTTTGTGGGAGGGCAATGAGCAGTTCTTC. It specifies CASSLWEGNEQFF.

DNA for the CDR3: TGTGCCAGCAGCTGGCCGGGGAGCTCCTACAATGAGCAGTTCTTC. As protein: CASSWPGSSYNEQFF. V usage is TRBV7-2 and J usage is TRBJ2-1; TRBD2 might be the D (5 bases). Trimming stripped 4 bases from V and 0 bases from J, with 10 bases between. The germline V gene has CDR1 SGHTA and CDR2 FQGNSA. CDR3 length: 15 amino acids.

This chain connects TRBV28 to TRBJ1-5; D ambiguous. V was pared by 1 base and J by 5 bases, with 9 bases between. The CDR3 contains 14 residues. The germline gives CDR1 MDHEN, CDR2 SYDVKM. The CDR3 protein is CASSLSGRHQPQHF. In DNA form, the CDR3 reads TGTGCCAGCAGTTTATCAGGCAGACATCAGCCCCAGCATTTT.

This chain connects TRBV7-9 to TRBJ1-1; 7 nucleotides line up with TRBD1. Germline CDR1 and CDR2: SEHNR and FQNEAQ (reference sequence). The CDR3 spans 16 residues. V trimming: 4 bases; J trimming: 3 bases; junction bases outside the gene matches: 11. CDR3 region: CASSSPTKTGHTEAFF. CDR3 nucleotides: TGTGCCAGCAGCTCCCCGACGAAGACAGGGCACACTGAAGCTTTCTTT.

This clone occurred a few times. The chain employs TRBV5-1 and TRBJ1-2; unclear D gene. Germline V gives CDR1 SGHRS, CDR2 YFSETQ. This CDR3 spans 13 amino acids. Trimming pared 1 base from V and 7 bases from J, leaving 11 bases between. Here the CDR3 reads CASSLPASGGYTF. The CDR3 nucleotides are TGCGCCAGCAGCTTGCCGGCATCGGGTGGCTACACCTTC.

The gene calls are TRBV28 and TRBJ2-2, with a weak D call TRBD1 (6 bases). The V and J ends lost 7 bases and 5 bases respectively, with 17 bases between them. Germline V gene lookup returns CDR1 MDHEN and CDR2 SYDVKM. CDR3 length: 15 residues. CDR3 nucleotide sequence: TGTGCCAGCATCTCCGGGACAATATATACCGGGGAGCTGTTTTTT. Translating gives CASISGTIYTGELFF.

This chain uses TRBV11-2 with TRBJ1-2; 7 positions match TRBD1. CDR1 is SGHAT and CDR2 is FQNNGV in the germline V gene. With V trimmed by 5 bases and J by 5 bases, 2 bases remained unmatched. This CDR3 is 12 amino acids long. For the CDR3, the DNA is TGTGCCAGCAGCCCAGGGGGATATGGCTACACCTTC. Translated, it gives CASSPGGYGYTF.

In this sample, this clone turned up once. The V gene is TRBV5-1, the J gene TRBJ2-1, with 10 bases aligning to TRBD1. The CDR3 runs to 13 residues. Germline V CDR1 and CDR2: SGHRS, YFSETQ. The V and J ends lost 4 bases and 7 bases, in that order; junction bases with no gene match: 2. For the CDR3, the DNA is TGCGCCAGCAGCCGACAGGGGGCAAATGAGCAGTTCTTC. It specifies CASSRQGANEQFF.

This chain joins TRBV5-1 and TRBJ2-7, with D possibly matching TRBD2 (7 bases). Deletions cut 1 base from V and 2 bases from J, with 13 bases between. Germline V gives CDR1 SGHRS, CDR2 YFSETQ. The CDR3 covers 15 residues. The CDR3 sequence: CASSLLGGRTYEQYF. CDR3 nucleotides: TGCGCCAGCAGCTTGCTCGGGGGGCGAACCTACGAGCAGTACTTC. The full variable domain, rest sourced from reference TRBV5-1 and TRBJ2-7, is KAGVTQTPRYLIKTRGQQVTLSCSPISGHRSVSWYQQTPGQGLQFLFEYFSETQRNKGNFPGRFSGRQFSNSRSEMNVSTLELGDSALYLCASSLLGGRTYEQYFGPGTRLTVT.

The chain couples TRBV6-2 or TRBV6-3 to TRBJ2-5; TRBD2 matches at 11 bases. The CDR3 contains 15 residues. The germline V gene has CDR1 MNHEY and CDR2 SVGEGT. Germline trimming cut 3 bases from V and 7 bases from J; bases unmatched to any gene: 7. The CDR3 region is CASSYLASGRRTQYF. CDR3 DNA sequence: TGTGCCAGCAGTTATCTGGCTAGCGGGAGGAGGACCCAGTACTTC.

This chain joins TRBV7-2 and TRBJ1-3; D is unclear. CDR3 length equals 14 residues. Germline CDR1 SGHTA, CDR2 FQGNSA. Trimming shortened V by 2 bases and J by 0 bases, and 5 bases separated the two germline ends. The CDR3 spells CASSLYSSGNTIYF. Written as DNA, the CDR3 is TGTGCCAGCAGCTTATACAGCTCTGGAAACACCATATATTTT.

The chain employs TRBV5-5 and TRBJ1-1, with 7 bases aligning to TRBD1. Germline loops: CDR1 SGHKS, CDR2 YYEKEE (reference sequence). V lost 4 bases to trimming and J lost 1 base; unmatched junction nucleotides: 4. The CDR3 length is 14 residues. CDR3 sequence: CASSPRTGNTEAFF. CDR3 nucleotide sequence: TGTGCCAGCAGCCCCCGGACAGGGAACACTGAAGCTTTCTTT.

The chain employs TRBV28 and TRBJ1-5; weak D call: TRBD1 (5 bases). Trimming took 1 base from V and 3 from J, leaving 7 bases between them. Germline loops: CDR1 MDHEN, CDR2 SYDVKM. This CDR3 region has 14 residues. The CDR3 DNA sequence: TGTGCCAGCAGTTTATCGACAGACAATCAGCCCCAGCATTTT. Protein product: CASSLSTDNQPQHF.

The chain joins TRBV28 to TRBJ1-2; 7 bases are a match to TRBD1. J was trimmed by 5 bases and V by 5 bases; bases with no gene match: 5. Germline CDR1 is MDHEN and CDR2 is SYDVKM. The CDR3 covers 13 residues. Written as DNA, the CDR3 is TGTGCCAGCAGTAACGGACAGGATTATGGCTACACCTTC. Protein product: CASSNGQDYGYTF.

The chain employs TRBV7-2 and TRBJ1-6; 9 bases map to TRBD1. Germline V gives CDR1 SGHTA, CDR2 FQGNSA. Trimming cost V 5 bases and J 6 bases; bases outside gene matches: 5. The CDR3 is 15 residues long. The CDR3 coding sequence is TGTGCCAGCAGCAGAGGACAGGGGAGTAATTCACCCCTCCACTTT. The encoded protein is CASSRGQGSNSPLHF.

The chain uses TRBV29-1 and TRBJ2-5; no reliable D call. The germline V gene encodes CDR1 SQVTM and CDR2 ANQGSEA. The CDR3 sequence is 12 residues long. V lost 4 bases and J 2 bases, leaving 8 bases between the germline ends. This CDR3 reads CSVAPDQETQYF. DNA of the CDR3: TGCAGCGTTGCGCCAGATCAAGAGACCCAGTACTTC.

CDR3 protein: CASSLAAGTGYNEQFF. The CDR3 region has the DNA TGTGCCAGCAGCTTAGCGGCCGGGACAGGGTACAATGAGCAGTTCTTC. The V gene is TRBV7-2, the J gene TRBJ2-1; the match to TRBD1 covers 9 bases. Germline V gives CDR1 SGHTA, CDR2 FQGNSA. Unmatched junction bases numbered 4, after V lost 0 bases and J lost 4 bases. This CDR3 contains 16 residues.

This chain joins TRBV9 and TRBJ2-1; 7 nucleotides line up with TRBD1. Germline trimming cut 1 base from V and 3 bases from J; bases unmatched to any gene: 7. CDR3 length: 16 residues. Germline CDR1 SGDLS, CDR2 YYNGEE. CDR3 coding DNA: TGTGCCAGCAGCGTAAGACAGGGTTATCTCTACAATGAGCAGTTCTTC. Its protein is CASSVRQGYLYNEQFF. Complete variable domain (other parts from reference TRBV9 and TRBJ2-1): DSGVTQTPKHLITATGQRVTLRCSPRSGDLSVYWYQQSLDQGLQFLIQYYNGEERAKGNILERFSAQQFPDLHSELNLSSLELGDSALYFCASSVRQGYLYNEQFFGPGTRLTVL.

This clone was recorded only once. CDR3 sequence reads: CASSAGGTEAFF. In DNA form, the CDR3 reads TGTGCCAGCAGCGCCGGGGGCACTGAAGCTTTCTTT. The chain joins TRBV9 to TRBJ1-1; D perhaps matches TRBD1 (5 bases). V was clipped by 3 bases and J by 4 bases, with 7 bases between them. Germline CDR1 is SGDLS and CDR2 is YYNGEE. The CDR3 length is 12 residues.

The rearrangement uses TRBV18 and TRBJ2-6; D is possibly TRBD2 (7 bases). The CDR3 length is 16 residues. V was pared by 2 bases and J by 2 bases, with 10 bases between. CDR1 and CDR2 (germline): KGHSH, LQKENI. The CDR3 loop reads CASSPGGGAGANVLTF. The DNA for the CDR3 is TGTGCCAGCTCACCAGGCGGGGGCGCTGGGGCCAACGTCCTGACTTTC.

The V gene is TRBV11-2, the J gene TRBJ2-2, with 9 bases fitting TRBD2. V shed 5 bases and J 0 bases; nucleotides not matched to a gene: 4. CDR3 size: 16 residues. Germline-derived CDR1 and CDR2 are SGHAT and FQNNGV. CDR3 sequence reads: CASSGRLAANTGELFF. CDR3 DNA: TGTGCCAGCAGCGGGCGACTAGCGGCGAACACCGGGGAGCTGTTTTTT.

The chain joins TRBV7-8 to TRBJ1-6, with 10 bases matching TRBD1. Germline values: CDR1 SGHVS, CDR2 FQNEAQ. The CDR3 covers 16 residues. J lost 9 bases, V lost 5 bases, and 10 bases had no gene match. The chain's CDR3 is CASSQDRGLWGSPLHF. The DNA for the CDR3 is TGTGCCAGCAGCCAAGACAGGGGGCTCTGGGGTTCACCCCTCCACTTT.

This rearrangement joins TRBV2 to TRBJ1-1; D is uncertain. In germline, CDR1 is SNHLY, CDR2 FYNNEI. This CDR3 is 15 amino acids long. V dropped 4 bases and J dropped 0 bases, with 12 bases sitting between them. The CDR3 DNA reads TGTGCCAGCAGTGGGAACCCCGGAGTGAACACTGAAGCTTTCTTT. Residues: CASSGNPGVNTEAFF.